The rows below give T cell receptor beta chains drawn from one sample of a study of identifying expanded T cells in peripheral blood. Assay: immunoSEQ multiplex PCR; the TCRdb copy retains only in-frame clones and omits some. The sample holds some 99,000 clones; 88% are singletons and the top ten take roughly 7.6%. Sequencing was performed on blood. These receptors were collected from a person between 18 and 75 years old in good health. Each CDR3 is given with its conserved first and last residue. D genes are given only for firm matches. Clone size is not always given. Where it is, it says once, few, many or a class for expanded clones.

v_call	j_call	clone_size	d_call	cdr3_aa	cdr3_nt
TRBV6-1	TRBJ2-2	-	-	CASSDWGQRNTGELFF	TGTGCCAGCAGTGATTGGGGGCAAAGGAACACCGGGGAGCTGTTTTTT
TRBV7-9	TRBJ1-1	few	TRBD1	CASSSQGGNTEAFF	TGTGCCAGCAGCTCGCAGGGGGGGAACACTGAAGCTTTCTTT
TRBV6-6	TRBJ1-2	-	TRBD1	CASSYGTGGGYTF	TGTGCCAGCAGTTACGGGACAGGGGGAGGCTACACCTTC
TRBV14	TRBJ1-1	-	-	CASSQNKQGNTEAFF	TGTGCCAGCAGCCAAAATAAACAGGGGAACACTGAAGCTTTCTTT
TRBV9	TRBJ2-3	-	TRBD2	CASSKTSGGDTQYF	TGTGCCAGCAGCAAGACTAGCGGGGGAGATACGCAGTATTTT
TRBV28	TRBJ2-5	-	-	CASSLLGQGLQETQYF	TGTGCCAGCAGTTTATTAGGGCAGGGGCTCCAAGAGACCCAGTACTTC
TRBV11-1	TRBJ2-1	-	-	CASSSMGPGVSEQFF	TGTGCCAGCAGCTCGATGGGGCCCGGGGTTAGTGAGCAGTTCTTC
TRBV5-1	TRBJ1-2	-	-	CASSLSLANYGYTF	TGCGCCAGCAGCTTGAGTCTAGCTAACTATGGCTACACCTTC
TRBV4-1	TRBJ1-2	-	-	CASSRAGTSYGYTF	TGCGCCAGCAGCCGGGCAGGGACCTCCTATGGCTACACCTTC
TRBV19	TRBJ2-7	-	TRBD2	CASSSRLSGGSHEQYF	TGTGCCAGTAGTAGCCGACTTAGCGGGGGGTCCCACGAGCAGTACTTC
TRBV5-4	TRBJ2-3	-	TRBD2	CASSLVGGRAADTQYF	TGTGCCAGCAGCTTGGTTGGTGGGAGGGCCGCAGATACGCAGTATTTT
TRBV9	TRBJ2-3	-	TRBD2	CASSVAGAGRTDTQYF	TGTGCCAGCAGCGTAGCGGGAGCGGGGCGCACAGATACGCAGTATTTT
TRBV2	TRBJ2-7	once	-	CASSTNEGFEQYF	TGTGCCAGCAGTACAAACGAGGGTTTCGAGCAGTACTTC
TRBV5-1	TRBJ1-2	few	-	CASSLSLSSGYGYTF	TGCGCCAGCAGCTTGTCTCTCTCTAGCGGCTATGGCTACACCTTC
TRBV5-1	TRBJ1-4	-	TRBD1	CASSPTGMGATNEKLFF	TGCGCCAGCAGCCCGACAGGGATGGGGGCAACTAATGAAAAACTGTTTTTT
TRBV7-3	TRBJ2-5	-	TRBD1	CASSLGQGVETQYF	TGTGCCAGCAGCTTGGGACAGGGAGTAGAGACCCAGTACTTC
TRBV30	TRBJ2-2	-	TRBD1	CAWSMGQGFPGELFF	TGTGCCTGGAGTATGGGACAGGGGTTTCCCGGGGAGCTGTTTTTT